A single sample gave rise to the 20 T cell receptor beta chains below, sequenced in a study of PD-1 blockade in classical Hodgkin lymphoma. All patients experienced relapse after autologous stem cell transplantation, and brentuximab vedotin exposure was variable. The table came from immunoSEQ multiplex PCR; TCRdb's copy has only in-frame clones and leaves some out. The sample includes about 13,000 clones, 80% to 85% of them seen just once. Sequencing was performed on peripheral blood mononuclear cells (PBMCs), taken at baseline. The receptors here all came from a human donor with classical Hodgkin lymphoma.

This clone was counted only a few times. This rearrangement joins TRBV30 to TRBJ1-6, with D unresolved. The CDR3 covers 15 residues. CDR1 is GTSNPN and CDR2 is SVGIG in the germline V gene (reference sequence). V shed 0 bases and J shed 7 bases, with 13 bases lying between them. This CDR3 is CAWSVWLRGNSPLHF. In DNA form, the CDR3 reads TGTGCCTGGAGTGTATGGTTGCGAGGAAATTCACCCCTCCACTTT.

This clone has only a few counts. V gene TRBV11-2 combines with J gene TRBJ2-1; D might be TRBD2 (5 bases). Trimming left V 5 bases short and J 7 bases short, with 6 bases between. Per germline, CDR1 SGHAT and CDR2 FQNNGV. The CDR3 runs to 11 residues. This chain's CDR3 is CASSRTNEQFF. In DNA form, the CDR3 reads TGTGCCAGCAGCCGGACTAATGAGCAGTTCTTC.

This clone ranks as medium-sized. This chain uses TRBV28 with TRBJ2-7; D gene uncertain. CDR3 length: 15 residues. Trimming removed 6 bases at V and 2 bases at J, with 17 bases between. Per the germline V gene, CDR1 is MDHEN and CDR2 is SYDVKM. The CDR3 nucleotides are TGTGCCAGCAGCTCCGGGCCCGACGGCACCTACGAGCAGTACTTC. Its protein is CASSSGPDGTYEQYF.

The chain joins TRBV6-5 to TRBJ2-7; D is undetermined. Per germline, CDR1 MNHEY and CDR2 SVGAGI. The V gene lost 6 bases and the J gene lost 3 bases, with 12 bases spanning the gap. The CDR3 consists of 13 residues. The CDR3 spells CASRKQGYYEQYF. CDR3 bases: TGTGCCAGCAGAAAACAAGGATACTACGAGCAGTACTTC.

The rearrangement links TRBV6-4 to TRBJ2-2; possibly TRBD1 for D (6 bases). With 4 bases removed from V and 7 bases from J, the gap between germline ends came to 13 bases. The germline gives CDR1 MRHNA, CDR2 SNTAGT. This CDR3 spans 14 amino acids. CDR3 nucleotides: TGTGCCAGCAGTGCCACAGGGAGCGGCGGGGAGCTGTTTTTT. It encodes CASSATGSGGELFF.

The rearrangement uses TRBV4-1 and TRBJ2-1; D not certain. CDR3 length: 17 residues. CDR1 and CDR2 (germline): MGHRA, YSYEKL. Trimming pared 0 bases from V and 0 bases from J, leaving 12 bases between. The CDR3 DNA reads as TGCGCCAGCAGCCAAGATCTCTTGGCCTACTCCTACAATGAGCAGTTCTTC. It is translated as CASSQDLLAYSYNEQFF.

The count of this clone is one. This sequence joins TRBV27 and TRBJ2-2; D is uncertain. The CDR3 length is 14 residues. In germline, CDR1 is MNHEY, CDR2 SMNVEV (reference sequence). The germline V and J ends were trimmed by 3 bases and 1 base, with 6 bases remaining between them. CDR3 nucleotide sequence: TGTGCCAGCAGTTTTCGGCAGAACACCGGGGAGCTGTTTTTT. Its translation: CASSFRQNTGELFF.

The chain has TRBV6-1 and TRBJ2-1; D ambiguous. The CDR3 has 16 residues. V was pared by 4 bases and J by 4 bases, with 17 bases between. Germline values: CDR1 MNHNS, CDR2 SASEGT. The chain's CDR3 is CASSAGRSQPYNEQFF. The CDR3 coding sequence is TGTGCCAGCAGTGCTGGCAGGTCACAACCTTACAATGAGCAGTTCTTC.

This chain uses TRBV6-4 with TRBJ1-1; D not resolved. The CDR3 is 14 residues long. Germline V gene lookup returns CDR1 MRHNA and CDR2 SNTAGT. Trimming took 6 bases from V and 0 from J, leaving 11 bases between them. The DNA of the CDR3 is TGTGCCAGCAGCCCCGATAGGTTGAACACTGAAGCTTTCTTT. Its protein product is CASSPDRLNTEAFF.

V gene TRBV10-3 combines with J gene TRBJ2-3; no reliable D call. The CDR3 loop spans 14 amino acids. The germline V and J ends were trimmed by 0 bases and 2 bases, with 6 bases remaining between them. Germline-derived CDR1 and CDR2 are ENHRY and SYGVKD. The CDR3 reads CAISESTDTDTQYF. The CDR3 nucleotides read TGTGCCATCAGTGAGTCAACAGACACAGATACGCAGTATTTT.

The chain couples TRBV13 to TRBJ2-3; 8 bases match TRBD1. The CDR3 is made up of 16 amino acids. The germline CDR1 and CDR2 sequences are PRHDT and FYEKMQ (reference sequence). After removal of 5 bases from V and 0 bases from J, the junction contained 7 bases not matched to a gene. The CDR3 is CASSIKTGVSTDTQYF. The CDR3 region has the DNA TGTGCCAGCAGCATAAAGACAGGGGTAAGCACAGATACGCAGTATTTT.

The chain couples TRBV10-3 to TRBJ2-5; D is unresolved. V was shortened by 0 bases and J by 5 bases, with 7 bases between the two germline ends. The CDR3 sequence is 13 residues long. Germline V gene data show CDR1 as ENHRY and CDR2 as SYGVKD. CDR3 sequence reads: CAISESGRETQYF. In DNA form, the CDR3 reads TGTGCCATCAGTGAGTCGGGTAGGGAGACCCAGTACTTC.

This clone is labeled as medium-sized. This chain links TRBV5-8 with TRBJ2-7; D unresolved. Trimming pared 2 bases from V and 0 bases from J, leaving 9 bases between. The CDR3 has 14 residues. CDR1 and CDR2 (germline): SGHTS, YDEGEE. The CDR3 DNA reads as TGTGCCAGCAGCTTCCATGGCAGCTCCTACGAGCAGTACTTC. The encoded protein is CASSFHGSSYEQYF.

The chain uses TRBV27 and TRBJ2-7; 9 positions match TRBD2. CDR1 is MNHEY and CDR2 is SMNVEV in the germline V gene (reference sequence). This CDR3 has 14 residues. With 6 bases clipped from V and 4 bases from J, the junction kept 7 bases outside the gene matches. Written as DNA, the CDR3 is TGTGCCAGCAGATTAGTAGCGGGAGCTTACGAGCAGTACTTC. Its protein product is CASRLVAGAYEQYF.

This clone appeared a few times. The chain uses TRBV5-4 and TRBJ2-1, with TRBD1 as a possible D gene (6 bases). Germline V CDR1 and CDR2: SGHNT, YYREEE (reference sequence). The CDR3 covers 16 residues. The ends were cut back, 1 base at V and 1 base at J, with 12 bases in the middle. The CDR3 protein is CASSLPQGISYNEQFF. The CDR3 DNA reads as TGTGCCAGCAGCTTGCCACAGGGAATTTCCTACAATGAGCAGTTCTTC.

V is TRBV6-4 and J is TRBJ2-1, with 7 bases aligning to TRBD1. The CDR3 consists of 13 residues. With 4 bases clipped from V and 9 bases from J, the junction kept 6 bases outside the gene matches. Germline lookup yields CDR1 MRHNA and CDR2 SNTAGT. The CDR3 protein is CASSAGRGTEQFF. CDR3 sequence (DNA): TGTGCCAGCAGTGCGGGCAGGGGGACTGAGCAGTTCTTC.

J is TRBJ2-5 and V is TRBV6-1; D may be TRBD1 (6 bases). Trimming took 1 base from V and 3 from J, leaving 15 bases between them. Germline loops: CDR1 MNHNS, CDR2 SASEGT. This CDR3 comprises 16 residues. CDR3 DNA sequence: TGTGCCAGCAGTGAAGTGGCGGTAGGGGGAAAAGAGACCCAGTACTTC. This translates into CASSEVAVGGKETQYF.

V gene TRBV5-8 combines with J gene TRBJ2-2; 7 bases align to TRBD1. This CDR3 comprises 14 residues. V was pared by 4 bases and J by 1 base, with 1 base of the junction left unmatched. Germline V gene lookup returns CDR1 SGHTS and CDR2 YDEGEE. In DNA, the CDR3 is TGTGCCAGCAGCCGGACAGGGAACACCGGGGAGCTGTTTTTT. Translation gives CASSRTGNTGELFF. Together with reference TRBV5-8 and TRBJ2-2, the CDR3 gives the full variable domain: EAGVTQSPTHLIKTRGQQATLRCSPISGHTSVYWYQQALGLGLQFLLWYDEGEERNRGNFPPRFSGRQFPNYSSELNVNALELEDSALYLCASSRTGNTGELFFGEGSRLTVL.

DNA for the CDR3: TGTGCCAGCAGATCGGCCCCAGGGTCCCAAGAGACCCAGTACTTC. It translates to CASRSAPGSQETQYF. The chain uses TRBV7-2 and TRBJ2-5; D possibly corresponds to TRBD1 (5 bases). Germline loops: CDR1 SGHTA, CDR2 FQGNSA. V was pared by 6 bases and J by 1 base, with 15 bases between. The CDR3 totals 15 residues.

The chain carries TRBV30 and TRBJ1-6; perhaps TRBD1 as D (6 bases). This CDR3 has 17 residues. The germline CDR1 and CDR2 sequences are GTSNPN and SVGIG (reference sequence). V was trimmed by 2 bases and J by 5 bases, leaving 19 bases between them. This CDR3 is CAWSHKGRGFDNSPLHF. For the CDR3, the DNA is TGTGCCTGGAGTCATAAGGGCAGGGGATTCGATAATTCACCCCTCCACTTT.